Reported below is one T cell receptor beta chain. Its antigen is not known. The data were obtained in a study of PD-L1 blockade in urothelial cancer. Overall study results and limits: Pretreatment blood TCR clonality under the median forecast improved survival.

The germline CDR1 and CDR2 sequences are KGHSH and LQKENI. The V gene end was trimmed by 8 bases and the J gene end by 7 bases; junction bases not matched to a gene: 13. This CDR3 contains 16 residues. The time point denotes: peripheral blood 6 weeks after treatment start. The table came from immunoSEQ multiplex PCR; TCRdb's copy has only in-frame clones and leaves some out. The table lists more than 35,000 clones, roughly four fifths of them singletons. V and J are TRBV18 and TRBJ2-1; TRBD2 matches 11 bases. The TCR sequence derives from a man between 60 and 75 years old with urothelial cancer. The specimen was PBMCs, collected around atezolizumab (anti-PD-L1) treatment. The CDR3 spells CASHGSSGGSRNEQFF. The CDR3 region has the DNA TGTGCCAGCCACGGGTCTAGCGGGGGGTCGAGAAATGAGCAGTTCTTC.